The present T cell receptor beta chain was sequenced within a study of T cell repertoires in cytomegalovirus infection. At the level of the study: Public TCR beta signature analysis indicated the presence of both CMV infection and matching HLA type.

The germline V gene encodes CDR1 SGHVS and CDR2 FNYEAQ. The CDR3 is made up of 17 amino acids. With 5 bases clipped from V and 7 bases from J, the junction kept 17 bases outside the gene matches. TCRdb used MiXCR to reprocess the reads, holding one entry per CDR3 protein. Of fewer than 900,000 distinct CDR3 sequences listed, almost 30% are singletons. Study results and caveats: Cumulative public TCR beta family frequency identified CMV carriers with the relevant HLA. Dominating the ex vivo response were HLA-C-restricted CMV-specific TCR beta clonotypes.

On this clonotype itself: What it binds is not known.

The J gene is TRBJ2-1, the V gene TRBV7-6; 7 bases agree with TRBD1. This TCR was recovered from a human donor in good health (CMV status not recorded). Some clones in this sample may be carry-over from other donors' samples. Specimen: cultured CD8+ T cells from PBMCs, collected from culture after CMV antigen stimulation. In DNA form, the CDR3 reads TGTGCCAGCAGCGTGGGGGTGGGGACAGACTTCAGGAATGAGCAGTTCTTC. Translated: CASSVGVGTDFRNEQFF.